This T cell receptor beta chain was sequenced in a study of T cells in Graves' hyperthyroidism and ophthalmopathy. Study outcomes and limitations: Blood also contained most expanded thyroid clonotypes above 0.001.

In patients aged 18 to 65, hyperthyroidism was newly diagnosed, with duration under 2 months. Exclusion of a patient resulted from uncontrolled infection, other autoimmune disease, pregnancy or lactation. TCR beta CDR3 region amplification was performed from RNA transcripts. HTBI primers drove first-round RT-PCR of the TCR CDR3. TCRdb re-called the multiplex PCR reads with MiXCR, one entry per CDR3 protein. The repertoire holds roughly 580,000 distinct CDR3 sequences, with 14% as singletons. This clonotype has a count of ten or more. The antigen remains unidentified. This clonotype was obtained from a woman in her 30s with Graves' hyperthyroidism that later progressed to Graves' ophthalmopathy. The sequenced sample consisted of blood.

The CDR3 bases are TGTGCCAGCAGCTTAGATCGCGGGACAGGGGACCAGCCCCAGCATTTT. Translating gives CASSLDRGTGDQPQHF. The rearrangement links TRBV11-2 to TRBJ1-5, with 10 nucleotides matching TRBD1. Per germline, CDR1 SGHAT and CDR2 FQNNGV. V lost 0 bases to trimming and J lost 7 bases; unmatched junction nucleotides: 6. The CDR3 is 16 residues long. Drawing the rest from reference TRBV11-2 and TRBJ1-5, the complete variable domain is EAGVAQSPRYKIIEKRQSVAFWCNPISGHATLYWYQQILGQGPKLLIQFQNNGVVDDSQLPKDRFSAERLKGVDSTLKIQPAKLEDSAVYLCASSLDRGTGDQPQHFGDGTRLSIL.